This entry concerns a single T cell receptor beta chain. Its cognate antigen has yet to be identified. No base quality information exists; no much larger clone differs at one position. The data belong to a study of T cell changes during pregnancy in multiple sclerosis (dated 2019 in TCRdb). Background for the entire study: In women with multiple sclerosis, the researchers looked at how the T cell repertoire shifted as pregnancy progressed.

The library was prepared using the immunoSEQ multiplex PCR assay. TCRdb holds this immuneACCESS table with in-frame rearrangements only. Some clones are missing; in checked studies, unresolved V genes explain under half, and the rest has no known cause. This sample comprises around 48,000 clones, almost 95% of them detected only once. The ten biggest clones cover around 0.68% of the sample. The source is a female donor with multiple sclerosis, enrolled in a pregnancy study. The sequenced sample was CD4+ T cells from peripheral blood mononuclear cells, obtained in the third trimester of pregnancy.

The bases are TGTGCCAGCAGCTCCAACCTCAGGTCCTCGGACACTGAAGCTTTCTTT. It is translated as CASSSNLRSSDTEAFF. The chain employs TRBV9 and TRBJ1-1, with no reliable assignment of the D segment. Reading from cysteine to phenylalanine, the CDR3 counts 16 amino acids. Left in the record is the CDR3 DNA by itself, 48 bases read in frame from the first base. V sheds 4 bases and J sheds 3 bases, leaving 19 bases between their ends. Taken from the germline V gene, the CDR1 and CDR2 loops are SGDLS and YYNGEE.